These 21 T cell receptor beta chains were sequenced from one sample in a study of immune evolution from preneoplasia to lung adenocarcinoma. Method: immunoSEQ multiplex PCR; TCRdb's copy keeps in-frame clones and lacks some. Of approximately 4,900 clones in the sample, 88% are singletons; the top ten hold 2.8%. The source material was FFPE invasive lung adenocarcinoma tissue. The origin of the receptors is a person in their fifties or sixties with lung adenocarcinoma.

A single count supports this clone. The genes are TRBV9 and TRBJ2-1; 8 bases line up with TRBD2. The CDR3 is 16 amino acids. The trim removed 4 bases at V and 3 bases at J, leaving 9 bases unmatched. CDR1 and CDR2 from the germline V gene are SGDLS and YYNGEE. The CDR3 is CASSPTMAGGYNEQFF. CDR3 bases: TGTGCCAGCAGCCCTACGATGGCGGGGGGCTACAATGAGCAGTTCTTC.

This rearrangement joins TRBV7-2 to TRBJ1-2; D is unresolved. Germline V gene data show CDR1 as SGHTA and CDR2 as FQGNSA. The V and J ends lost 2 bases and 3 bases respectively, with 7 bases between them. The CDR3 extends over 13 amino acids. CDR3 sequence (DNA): TGTGCCAGCAGCTTAACGGTAGACTATGGCTACACCTTC. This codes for CASSLTVDYGYTF.

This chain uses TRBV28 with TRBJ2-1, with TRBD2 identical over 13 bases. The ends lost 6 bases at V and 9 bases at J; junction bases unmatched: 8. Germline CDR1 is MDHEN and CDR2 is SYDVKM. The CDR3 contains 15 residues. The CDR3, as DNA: TGTGCCAGCAGGATACTAGCGGGAGGGCCGCTTGAGCAGTTCTTC. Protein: CASRILAGGPLEQFF.

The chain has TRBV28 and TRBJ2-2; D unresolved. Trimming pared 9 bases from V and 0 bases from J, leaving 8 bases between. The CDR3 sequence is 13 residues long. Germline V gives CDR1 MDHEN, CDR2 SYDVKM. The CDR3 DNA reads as TGTGCCAGTCAAGTCACGAACACCGGGGAGCTGTTTTTT. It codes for CASQVTNTGELFF.

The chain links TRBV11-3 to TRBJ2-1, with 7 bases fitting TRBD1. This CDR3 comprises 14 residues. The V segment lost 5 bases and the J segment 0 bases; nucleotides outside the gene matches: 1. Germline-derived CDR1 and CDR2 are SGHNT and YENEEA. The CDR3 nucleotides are TGTGCCAGCAGCCCAGGGGGCTCCTACAATGAGCAGTTCTTC. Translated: CASSPGGSYNEQFF.

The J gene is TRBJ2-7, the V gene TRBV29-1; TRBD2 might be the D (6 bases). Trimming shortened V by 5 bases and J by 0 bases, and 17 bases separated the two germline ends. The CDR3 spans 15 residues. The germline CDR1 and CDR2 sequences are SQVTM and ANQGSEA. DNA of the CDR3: TGCAGCGTTTCAACACTGGACGGGAGCTCCTACGAGCAGTACTTC. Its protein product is CSVSTLDGSSYEQYF.

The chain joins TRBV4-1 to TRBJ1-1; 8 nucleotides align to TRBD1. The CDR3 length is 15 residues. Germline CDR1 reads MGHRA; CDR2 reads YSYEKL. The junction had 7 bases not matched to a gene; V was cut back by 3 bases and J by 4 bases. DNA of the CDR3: TGCGCCAGCAGCCAGGGACAGGCCGGGATCACTGAAGCTTTCTTT. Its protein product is CASSQGQAGITEAFF.

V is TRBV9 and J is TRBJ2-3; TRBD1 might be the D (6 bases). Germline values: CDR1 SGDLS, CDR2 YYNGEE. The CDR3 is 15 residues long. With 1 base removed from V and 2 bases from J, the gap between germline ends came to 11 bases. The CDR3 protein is CASSVWGQDTDTQYF. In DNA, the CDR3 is TGTGCCAGCAGCGTATGGGGACAAGACACAGATACGCAGTATTTT.

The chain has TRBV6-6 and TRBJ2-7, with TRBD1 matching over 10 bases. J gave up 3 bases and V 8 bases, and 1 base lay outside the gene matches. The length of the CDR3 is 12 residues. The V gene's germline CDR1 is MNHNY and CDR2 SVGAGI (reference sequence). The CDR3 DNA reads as TGTGCCAGCGGACAGGGGGGCTACGAGCAGTACTTC. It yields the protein CASGQGGYEQYF.

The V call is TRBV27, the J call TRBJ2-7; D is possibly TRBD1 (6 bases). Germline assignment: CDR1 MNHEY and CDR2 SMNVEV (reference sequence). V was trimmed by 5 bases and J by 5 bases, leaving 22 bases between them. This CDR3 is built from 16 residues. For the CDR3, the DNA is TGTGCCAGCAGTCAAATTCCCCTAAACAGGGTTCACGAGCAGTACTTC. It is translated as CASSQIPLNRVHEQYF.

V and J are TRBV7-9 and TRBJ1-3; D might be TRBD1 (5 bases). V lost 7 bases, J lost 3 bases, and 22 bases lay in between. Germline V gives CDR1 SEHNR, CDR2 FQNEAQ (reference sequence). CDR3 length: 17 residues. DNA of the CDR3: TGTGCCAGCACCCCCTTTGGGGGGGGTTACTTTGGAAACACCATATATTTT. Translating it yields CASTPFGGGYFGNTIYF. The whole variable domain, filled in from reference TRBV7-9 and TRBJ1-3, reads DTGVSQNPRHKITKRGQNVTFRCDPISEHNRLYWYRQTLGQGPEFLTYFQNEAQLEKSRLLSDRFSAERPKGSFSTLEIQRTEQGDSAMYLCASTPFGGGYFGNTIYFGEGSWLTVV.

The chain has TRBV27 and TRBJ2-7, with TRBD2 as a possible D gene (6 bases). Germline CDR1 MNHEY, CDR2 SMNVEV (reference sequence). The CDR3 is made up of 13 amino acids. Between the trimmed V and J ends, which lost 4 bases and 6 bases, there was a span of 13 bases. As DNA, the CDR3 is TGTGCCAGCAGTTCAAACGGGGGTCCCGAGCAGTACTTC. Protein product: CASSSNGGPEQYF.

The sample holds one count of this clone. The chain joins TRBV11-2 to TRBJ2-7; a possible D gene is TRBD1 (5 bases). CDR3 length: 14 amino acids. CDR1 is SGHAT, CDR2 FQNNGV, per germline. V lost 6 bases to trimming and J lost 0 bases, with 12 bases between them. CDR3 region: CASSRGLISYEQYF. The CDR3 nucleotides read TGTGCCAGCAGTAGGGGTCTTATCTCCTACGAGCAGTACTTC.

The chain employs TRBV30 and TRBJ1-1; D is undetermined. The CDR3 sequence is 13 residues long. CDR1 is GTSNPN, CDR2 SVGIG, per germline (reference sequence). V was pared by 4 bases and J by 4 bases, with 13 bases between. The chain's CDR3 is CAWKGGFFTEAFF. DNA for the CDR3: TGTGCCTGGAAGGGTGGCTTCTTCACTGAAGCTTTCTTT.

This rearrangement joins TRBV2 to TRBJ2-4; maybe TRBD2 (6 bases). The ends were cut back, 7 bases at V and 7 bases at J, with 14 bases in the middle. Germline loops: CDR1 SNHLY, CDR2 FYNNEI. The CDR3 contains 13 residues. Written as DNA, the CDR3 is TGTGCCAGCACCGGAGGGGCAGGGAACATTCAGTACTTC. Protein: CASTGGAGNIQYF.

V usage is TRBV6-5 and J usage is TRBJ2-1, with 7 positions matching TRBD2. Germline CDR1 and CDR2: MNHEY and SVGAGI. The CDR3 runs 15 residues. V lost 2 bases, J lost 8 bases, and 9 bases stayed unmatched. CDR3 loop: CASSYRPGLLDEQFF. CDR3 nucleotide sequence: TGTGCCAGCAGTTACAGGCCGGGACTACTGGATGAGCAGTTCTTC.

The CDR3 DNA sequence: TGTGCCAGCATCCAACTTAGGCAGATAAAGAACACTGAAGCTTTCTTT. Residues: CASIQLRQIKNTEAFF. The V call is TRBV7-9, the J call TRBJ1-1; no definite D call. Germline CDR1 reads SEHNR; CDR2 reads FQNEAQ (reference sequence). V was shortened by 7 bases and J by 1 base, with 19 bases between the two germline ends. CDR3 length equals 16 residues.

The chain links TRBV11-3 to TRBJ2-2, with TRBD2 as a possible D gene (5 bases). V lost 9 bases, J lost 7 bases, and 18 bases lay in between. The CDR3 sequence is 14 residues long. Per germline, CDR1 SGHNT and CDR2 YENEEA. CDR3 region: CASRLTGSSGELFF. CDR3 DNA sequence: TGTGCCAGTCGACTCACGGGGAGTAGCGGGGAGCTGTTTTTT. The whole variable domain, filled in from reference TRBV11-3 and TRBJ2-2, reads EAGVVQSPRYKIIEKKQPVAFWCNPISGHNTLYWYLQNLGQGPELLIRYENEEAVDDSQLPKDRFSAERLKGVDSTLKIQPAELGDSAVYLCASRLTGSSGELFFGEGSRLTVL.

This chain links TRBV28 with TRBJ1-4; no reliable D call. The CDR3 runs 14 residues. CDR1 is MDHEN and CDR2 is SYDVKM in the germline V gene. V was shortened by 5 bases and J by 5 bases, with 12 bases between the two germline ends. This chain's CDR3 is CASSQTPYNEKLFF. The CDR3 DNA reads TGTGCCAGCAGTCAAACCCCCTACAATGAAAAACTGTTTTTT.

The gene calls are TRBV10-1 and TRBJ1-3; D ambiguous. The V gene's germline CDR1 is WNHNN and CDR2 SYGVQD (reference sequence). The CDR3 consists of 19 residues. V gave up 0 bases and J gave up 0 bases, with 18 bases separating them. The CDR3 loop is CASSESRPGSPVSGNTIYF. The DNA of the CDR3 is TGCGCCAGCAGTGAGTCAAGGCCCGGATCGCCCGTCTCTGGAAACACCATATATTTT.

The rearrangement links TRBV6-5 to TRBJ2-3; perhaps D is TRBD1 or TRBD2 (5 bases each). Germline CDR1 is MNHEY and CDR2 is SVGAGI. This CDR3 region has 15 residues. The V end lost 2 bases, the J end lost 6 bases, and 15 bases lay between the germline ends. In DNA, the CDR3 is TGTGCCAGCAGTTACGGGACGGCGAGGGCGGATACGCAGTATTTT. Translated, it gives CASSYGTARADTQYF.